This T cell receptor (beta chain) was recovered during a study of cytomegalovirus exposure and HLA in healthy donors. Overall study findings and caveats: The later analysis indicated that the majority of CMV-associated TCR beta chains appeared HLA-restricted.

The CDR3 has 14 residues. The germline V gene has CDR1 SGHNT and CDR2 YYREEE (reference sequence). V gave up 0 bases and J gave up 6 bases, with 12 bases separating them. A multiplex PCR was run with 60 Vbeta primers and 13 Jbeta primers. Here immunoSEQ multiplex PCR was the method, and the copy in TCRdb shows in-frame clones only, minus some. The data contain under 200,000 clones, roughly 13% of them singletons. A few counts support this clone. The antigen is undetermined. The sequence was obtained from a man between 50 and 59 years old in good health and CMV-seropositive. The V call is TRBV5-4, the J call TRBJ1-2; D ambiguous. The material sequenced was PBMCs. The CDR3 reads CASSLAGGWDGYTF. In nucleotides, the CDR3 is TGTGCCAGCAGCTTGGCGGGTGGATGGGATGGCTACACCTTC.